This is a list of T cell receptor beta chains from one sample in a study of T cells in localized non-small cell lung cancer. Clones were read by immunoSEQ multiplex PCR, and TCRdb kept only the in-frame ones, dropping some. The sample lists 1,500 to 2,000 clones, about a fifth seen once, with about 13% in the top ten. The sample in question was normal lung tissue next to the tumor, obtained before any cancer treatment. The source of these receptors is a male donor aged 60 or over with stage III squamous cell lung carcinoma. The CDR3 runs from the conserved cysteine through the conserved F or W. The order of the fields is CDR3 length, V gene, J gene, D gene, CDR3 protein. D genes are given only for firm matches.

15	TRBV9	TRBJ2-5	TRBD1	CASSESKTGGETQYF
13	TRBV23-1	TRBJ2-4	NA	CASIPTGKNIQYF
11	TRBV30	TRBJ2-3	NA	CAWSVSDTQYF
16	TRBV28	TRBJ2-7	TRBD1	CASSPLAGTGAYEQYF
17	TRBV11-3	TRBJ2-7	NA	CASSSEPSTWAGYEQYF
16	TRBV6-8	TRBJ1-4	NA	CASSYGRDATNEKLFF
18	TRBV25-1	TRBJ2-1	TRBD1	CASSEYASIWTGDNEQFF
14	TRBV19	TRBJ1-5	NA	CASSQGLRRVSQHF
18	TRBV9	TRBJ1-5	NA	CASSLGAERGRELQPQHF
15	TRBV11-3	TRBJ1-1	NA	CASSILGRKGREAFF
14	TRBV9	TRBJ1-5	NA	CASRAGSGGQPQHF
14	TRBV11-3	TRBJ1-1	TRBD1	CASSLGQANTEAFF
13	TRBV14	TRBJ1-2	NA	CASSQKTDYGYTF
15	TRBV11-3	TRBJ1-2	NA	CASSPFRGGDYGYTF
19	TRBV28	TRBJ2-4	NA	CASSFRSGVAELAKNIQYF
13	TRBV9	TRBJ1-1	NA	CASSAAEDTEAFF
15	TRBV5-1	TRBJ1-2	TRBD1	CASSQDRGSNYGYTF
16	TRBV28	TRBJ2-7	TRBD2	CASSGGTSGVTYEQYF
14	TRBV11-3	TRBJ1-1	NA	CASSLRGGGTEAFF
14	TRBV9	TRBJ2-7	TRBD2	CASSAGLALDEQYF
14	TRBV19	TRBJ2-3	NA	CASSPMGGADTQYF
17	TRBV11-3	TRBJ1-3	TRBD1	CASSLVGTGGTGNTIYF
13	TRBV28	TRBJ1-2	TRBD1	CASSLLTGEGYTF
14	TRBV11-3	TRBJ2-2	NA	CASSSTRNTGELFF
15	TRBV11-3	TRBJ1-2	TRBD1	CASSSDRGHPYGYTF
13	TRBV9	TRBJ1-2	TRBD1	CASSRDSEYGYTF
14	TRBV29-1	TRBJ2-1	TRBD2	CSVSLAGGGNEQFF
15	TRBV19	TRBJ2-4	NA	CASSVREVAKNIQYF
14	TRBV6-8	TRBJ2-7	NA	CASRTDGAAYEQYF
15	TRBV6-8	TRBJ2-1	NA	CASRSGAGEGNEQFF
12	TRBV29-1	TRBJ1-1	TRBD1	CSVGTGNTEAFF
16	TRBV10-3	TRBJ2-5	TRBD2	CAISEVSGRAGETQYF
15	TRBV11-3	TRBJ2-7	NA	CASKFGLTSPYEQYF
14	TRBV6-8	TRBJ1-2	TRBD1	CASSFLDRDGGYTF
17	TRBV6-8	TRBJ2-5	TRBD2	CASSYEWASGSQETQYF
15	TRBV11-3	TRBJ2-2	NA	CASSLVARNTGELFF
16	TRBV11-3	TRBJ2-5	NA	CASSLVGGRNQETQYF
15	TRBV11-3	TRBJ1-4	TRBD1	CASGDRDGRSEKLFF
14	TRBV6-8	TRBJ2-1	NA	CASKGGGSYNEQFF
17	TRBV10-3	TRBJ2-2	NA	CAISEREPGPSIGELFF
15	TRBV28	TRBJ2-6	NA	CASERGGSGANVLTF
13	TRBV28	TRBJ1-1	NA	CASTWGGSTEAFF
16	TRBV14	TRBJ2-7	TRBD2	CASSSRPSGSFGEQYF
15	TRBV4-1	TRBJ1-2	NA	CASSQEIQGNYGYTF
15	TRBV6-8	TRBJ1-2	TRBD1	CASSYPGQGDYGYTF
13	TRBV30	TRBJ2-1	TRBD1	CAWSGQGANEQFF
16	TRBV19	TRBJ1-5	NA	CASSIAVPTSAQPQHF
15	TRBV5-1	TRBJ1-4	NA	CASSLGWGGNEKLFF
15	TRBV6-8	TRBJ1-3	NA	CASSYPTSSGNTIYF
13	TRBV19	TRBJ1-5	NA	CASWGAVVQPQHF
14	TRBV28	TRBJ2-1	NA	CASSFGGDYNEQFF
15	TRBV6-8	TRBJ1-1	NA	CASSYRIIGNTEAFF
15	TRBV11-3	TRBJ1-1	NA	CASSLVGRSAAEAFF